This T cell receptor (beta chain) emerged from a study of beta chain features in type 1 diabetes. Points from the study as a whole: TCRB rearrangement may or may not be influenced by HLA type; here this remained unresolved. TCRB CDR3s were moderately but significantly shorter in Type 1 diabetes patients in all four CD4+ subsets. Shorter templates may be favored by PCR, equally so in patients and controls. It was among patients, rather than healthy donors, that naive, central memory and Treg TCRB repertoires appeared more similar.

V shed 5 bases and J shed 2 bases, with 10 bases lying between them. Per germline, CDR1 GTSNPN and CDR2 SVGIG (reference sequence). This CDR3 is built from 13 residues. As regards this clone: Its specificity is not known.

Of the isolated RNA, all was reverse transcribed, and so the sequenced material was expressed TCRB transcripts. Sequenced by immunoSEQ multiplex PCR; TCRdb stores in-frame clones only, minus some. The table includes 250,000 to 350,000 clones, 15% detected once. The clonotype comes from a young man with type 1 diabetes. Input material: naive CD4+ T cells from blood. J is TRBJ1-5 and V is TRBV30; no clear D. CDR3 coding DNA: TGTGCCTGGGCAGCCGGGGGCAATCAGCCCCAGCATTTT. Its protein product is CAWAAGGNQPQHF. The variable domain in full, with the rest retrieved from reference TRBV30 and TRBJ1-5, is SQTIHQWPATLVQPVGSPLSLECTVEGTSNPNLYWYRQAAGRGLQLLFYSVGIGQISSEVPQNLSASRPQDRQFILSSKKLLLSDSGFYLCAWAAGGNQPQHFGDGTRLSIL.